A selection of T cell receptor beta chains follows, all from one sample in a study of T cells after posttransplantation cyclophosphamide. Assay: immunoSEQ multiplex PCR; the TCRdb copy retains only in-frame clones and omits some. Counted here are fewer than 20,000 clones, roughly 70% occurring once; the ten biggest clones make up roughly 27%. The sample consisted of PBMCs, taken after an allogeneic stem cell transplant with post-transplant cyclophosphamide. The receptors were gathered from a male patient in his thirties who received an allogeneic stem cell transplant from a related donor, was CMV-positive, and had acute GVHD only. Some T cells may arise from the graft donor. CDR3s include the opening cysteine and the closing phenylalanine or tryptophan. D genes are given only for firm matches. Clone size, where shown, is once, few, many, or a class for clones that have expanded.

TRBV20-1	TRBD1	NA	TRBJ1-2	TGCAGTCCCGAACAGGGGGTCTACACCTTC	CSPEQGVYTF
TRBV15	TRBD1	NA	TRBJ1-1	TGTGCCACCAGCGGGGACAGGGCCCCTCTCACTGAAGCTTTCTTT	CATSGDRAPLTEAFF
TRBV10-1	NA	NA	TRBJ1-1	TGCGCCAGCAGTGAGATTTCCTCAGGGTTCTGGTACACTGAAGCTTTCTTT	CASSEISSGFWYTEAFF
TRBV5-8	NA	NA	TRBJ1-2	TGTGCCAGCAGCCGATGGGACATGGGCGACTATGGCTACACCTTC	CASSRWDMGDYGYTF
TRBV10-3	TRBD2	few	TRBJ2-3	TGTGCCATCAGCCCTACTAGCGGGGGCGTGACAGATACGCAGTATTTT	CAISPTSGGVTDTQYF
TRBV19	TRBD1	NA	TRBJ2-2	TGTGCCAGTAGCGGGACAGGGGTCGGGGAGCTGTTTTTT	CASSGTGVGELFF
TRBV5-1	NA	NA	TRBJ2-5	TGCGCCAGCAGCCAAGAGGAAGGCGGGGGCTCGGAAACCCAGTACTTC	CASSQEEGGGSETQYF
TRBV7-2	NA	NA	TRBJ1-5	TGTGCCAGCAGCCCTCAAACAGGGAATCAGCCCCAGCATTTT	CASSPQTGNQPQHF
TRBV19	TRBD1	medium-sized	TRBJ1-5	TGTGCCAGTAGTCCCCAGGGGGATCAGCCCCAGCATTTT	CASSPQGDQPQHF
TRBV19	NA	NA	TRBJ1-1	TGTGCCAGTAGTATAACAGGGAAGAACACTGAAGCTTTCTTT	CASSITGKNTEAFF
TRBV5-4	TRBD2	NA	TRBJ2-5	TGTGCCAGCAGCTTACAGCGGGGGGCTATCCAAGAGACCCAGTACTTC	CASSLQRGAIQETQYF
TRBV30	TRBD2	NA	TRBJ2-1	TGTGCCTCTAGCGGGGGGGCAGGGAATGAGCAGTTCTTC	CASSGGAGNEQFF
TRBV2	TRBD1	NA	TRBJ1-6	TGTGCCAGCAGTGACAGGGGGCGTTCACCCCTCCACTTT	CASSDRGRSPLHF
TRBV5-5	TRBD2	NA	TRBJ2-5	TGTGCCAGCAGCTGGGGCCCCAGCGGGGGGCCGGGGGAGACCCAGTACTTC	CASSWGPSGGPGETQYF
TRBV29-1	TRBD2	few	TRBJ2-1	TGCAGCGCCGTCCCGGGGGGGAACAATGAGCAGTTCTTC	CSAVPGGNNEQFF
TRBV4-2	NA	NA	TRBJ1-1	TGTGCCAGCAGCCAAGTCGTCGACAGGAACGGGAACACTGAAGCTTTCTTT	CASSQVVDRNGNTEAFF
TRBV6-5	TRBD1	NA	TRBJ1-4	TGTGCCAGCAGTTACGACAGGGACGGAAAACTGTTTTTT	CASSYDRDGKLFF
TRBV4-3	NA	NA	TRBJ2-4	TGCGCCAGCAGCCAAGATGCCAGGAAAAACATTCAGTACTTC	CASSQDARKNIQYF
TRBV7-9	NA	medium-sized	TRBJ1-2	TGTGCCAGCAGCTTAGTCGGAGAAGCTAACTATGGCTACACCTTC	CASSLVGEANYGYTF
TRBV19	TRBD1	few	TRBJ1-2	TGTGCCAGTAGTAGGGGACAGGGGCTTTTCGGCTACACCTTC	CASSRGQGLFGYTF
TRBV7-8	NA	NA	TRBJ1-1	TGTGCCAGCAGCTTAGGGGCAGGTGTCTACGAAGCTTTCTTT	CASSLGAGVYEAFF
TRBV7-6	NA	NA	TRBJ1-1	TGTGCCAGCAGCCCCCGTCTGAACACTGAAGCTTTCTTT	CASSPRLNTEAFF
TRBV15	NA	NA	TRBJ2-1	TGTGCCACCAGCAGACCCCTTAGGGGCGATGAGCAGTTCTTC	CATSRPLRGDEQFF
TRBV7-8	TRBD2	NA	TRBJ2-5	TGTGCCAGCAGCTTGGCAGGGACTAGCCGAGAGACCCAGTACTTC	CASSLAGTSRETQYF
TRBV4-2	NA	NA	TRBJ2-7	TGTGCCAGCAGCCAAGCTTTAGTAGGCGGGTCCGCCTACGAGCAGTACTTC	CASSQALVGGSAYEQYF
TRBV7-2	NA	NA	TRBJ2-5	TGTGCCAGCAGCTTAGACAGAAGCCAAGAGACCCAGTACTTC	CASSLDRSQETQYF
TRBV27	TRBD1	few	TRBJ2-1	TGTGCCAGCAGTTTAGGTCGGGACAGGGGGCAACATGAGCAGTTCTTC	CASSLGRDRGQHEQFF
TRBV5-4	TRBD1	once	TRBJ2-3	TGTGCCAGCAGCCGGGACAGGGGTGGGCCAGATACGCAGTATTTT	CASSRDRGGPDTQYF
TRBV30	TRBD1	NA	TRBJ2-7	TGTGCCTGGAGTGTAGGGACAGGGAAGACCTACGAGCAGTACTTC	CAWSVGTGKTYEQYF
TRBV4-1	NA	NA	TRBJ1-1	TGCGCCAGCAGCCAAGAGGAGAAGAACACTGAAGCTTTCTTT	CASSQEEKNTEAFF
TRBV29-1	NA	few	TRBJ1-1	TGCAGCGCCGCCCACCGTGGGCTCACTGAAGCTTTCTTT	CSAAHRGLTEAFF
TRBV7-2	NA	NA	TRBJ1-2	TGTGCCAGCAGCCCCGACAGAGACTATGGCTACACCTTC	CASSPDRDYGYTF
TRBV7-2	TRBD2	NA	TRBJ2-3	TGTGCCAGCAGCCGTCTGACTAGCGGGGGAACAGATACGCAGTATTTT	CASSRLTSGGTDTQYF
TRBV4-2	TRBD2	NA	TRBJ2-4	TGTGCCAGCAGCCAAGGGGGGGGTCCCAAAAACATTCAGTACTTC	CASSQGGGPKNIQYF
TRBV9	TRBD1	NA	TRBJ2-1	TGTGCCAGCAGCGTAGACCTCCGGGGACAGCTATACAATGAGCAGTTCTTC	CASSVDLRGQLYNEQFF
TRBV30	TRBD1	few	TRBJ1-2	TGTGCCTGGAGTGTACCCCCTCGGACAGGTAACTATGGCTACACCTTC	CAWSVPPRTGNYGYTF
TRBV7-2	NA	NA	TRBJ2-2	TGTGCCAGCAGCTTAGGACCCCTAGGCACCGGGGAGCTGTTTTTT	CASSLGPLGTGELFF
TRBV9	NA	NA	TRBJ1-1	TGTGCCAGCAGCGTAGTGGGGGCAGGGGACACTGAAGCTTTCTTT	CASSVVGAGDTEAFF
TRBV5-1	TRBD1	NA	TRBJ2-5	TGCGCCAGCAGCTTGTCGGCAGGGGGCTCGGAGACCCAGTACTTC	CASSLSAGGSETQYF
TRBV7-2	NA	NA	TRBJ2-1	TGTGCCAGCAGCTCCAGAGTACGGGGGGCCAATGAGCAGTTCTTC	CASSSRVRGANEQFF
TRBV19	NA	NA	TRBJ1-2	TGTGCCACCTCTTGGGGCGACTATGGCTACACCTTC	CATSWGDYGYTF
TRBV5-8	NA	NA	TRBJ1-5	TGTGCCAGCGGTTACAGGAACAATCAGCCCCAGCATTTT	CASGYRNNQPQHF
TRBV4-1	TRBD1	NA	TRBJ2-2	TGCGCCAGCAGCCAAGTGTGGTCGAGGGGACAGGGTGGCACCGGGGAGCTGTTTTTT	CASSQVWSRGQGGTGELFF
TRBV16	NA	many	TRBJ1-5	TGTGCCAGCAGCCAATCAATGGGAGGGCCCAATCAGCCCCAGCATTTT	CASSQSMGGPNQPQHF
TRBV10-3	NA	NA	TRBJ1-2	TGTGCCATCAGTGTCAGGTTGGCTTATGGCTACACCTTC	CAISVRLAYGYTF
TRBV18	NA	NA	TRBJ1-1	TGTGCCAGCTCATCCTCCGCTCAGGGGCGGAACACTGAAGCTTTCTTT	CASSSSAQGRNTEAFF
TRBV5-1	TRBD1	NA	TRBJ1-2	TGCGCCAGCAGCCAAGATAGGACAGGGCAATATGGCTACACCTTC	CASSQDRTGQYGYTF
TRBV11-2	NA	NA	TRBJ1-1	TGTGCCAGCAGCGCGATTCAGGGGACCACTGAAGCTTTCTTT	CASSAIQGTTEAFF
TRBV4-2	NA	NA	TRBJ2-1	TGTGCCAGCAGCTACACCGGGGACACCTACAATGAGCAGTTCTTC	CASSYTGDTYNEQFF
TRBV4-1	NA	NA	TRBJ2-1	TGCGCCAGCAGCCAAGAGGGGGCGCAGTACAATGAGCAGTTCTTC	CASSQEGAQYNEQFF
TRBV29-1	NA	NA	TRBJ1-4	TGCAGCGTCTCCGACAGCAATGAAAAACTGTTTTTT	CSVSDSNEKLFF
TRBV30	TRBD2	NA	TRBJ2-3	TGTGCCTGGGCGGGACTAGGCACATATACGCAGTATTTT	CAWAGLGTYTQYF
TRBV27	TRBD1	NA	TRBJ1-6	TGTGCCAGCTCGGGACAGGGTTATTCACCCCTCCACTTT	CASSGQGYSPLHF
TRBV29-1	NA	NA	TRBJ2-7	TGCAGCGCCACGGGTGGAGAAGAGCAGTACTTC	CSATGGEEQYF
TRBV6-4	TRBD1	NA	TRBJ2-7	TGTGCCACCCACCCCCGGCGGGACAGGGAGTACGAGCAGTACTTC	CATHPRRDREYEQYF
TRBV28	NA	NA	TRBJ1-2	TGTGCCAGCAGTTTGGGGGGAGAAACCTATGGCTACACCTTC	CASSLGGETYGYTF